The entry below describes one T cell receptor (beta chain). This record belongs to a study of T cell changes during pregnancy in multiple sclerosis. The CDR3 has 16 residues. Germline CDR1 reads MNHEY; CDR2 reads SMNVEV (reference sequence). V trimming: 2 bases; J trimming: 0 bases; junction bases outside the gene matches: 4. Repertoires were generated with immunoSEQ multiplex PCR, while TCRdb's copy carries only in-frame clones and drops some. The sample yields some 99,000 clones, under 95% seen once. The sequencing used peripheral blood, collected after pregnancy. This chain uses TRBV27 with TRBJ2-7; 10 nucleotides match TRBD2. This sequence originates from a female donor with multiple sclerosis, enrolled in a pregnancy study. This CDR3 reads CASSLDLAGASYEQYF. CDR3 DNA sequence: TGTGCCAGCAGTTTAGATCTAGCGGGAGCCTCCTACGAGCAGTACTTC.